Listed below are T cell receptor beta chains from one sample, sequenced in a study of CD8+ T cells in alopecia areata. The method was immunoSEQ multiplex PCR; TCRdb's version includes in-frame clones alone and lacks a portion of them. The table lists around 190,000 clones, just under 65% of them singletons. Source: CD4+ T cells sorted from blood, taken at roughly week 49, from a patient treated with tofacitinib. These TCRs come from a human donor with alopecia areata. CDR3s include the opening cysteine and the closing phenylalanine or tryptophan. D genes are given only for firm matches. Rows may omit the clone size; those that give it use once, few, many or a size class.

size: once
D: TRBD2
V: TRBV30
J: TRBJ2-5
DNA: TGTGCCTGGAGTGGTAGGCGGGGGGTACAAGAGACCCAGTACTTC
CDR3: CAWSGRRGVQETQYF

size: .
D: .
V: TRBV30
J: TRBJ1-2
DNA: TGTGCCTGGAGTGTACCACCCTACAACTATGGCTACACCTTC
CDR3: CAWSVPPYNYGYTF

size: .
D: .
V: TRBV2
J: TRBJ1-2
DNA: TGTGCCAGCAGTCCAGGGTATGGAGTCTATGGCTACACCTTC
CDR3: CASSPGYGVYGYTF

size: .
D: .
V: TRBV28
J: TRBJ2-1
DNA: TGTGCCAGCAGTTCAAACAGGGCGATTCAGTTCTTC
CDR3: CASSSNRAIQFF

size: .
D: TRBD1
V: TRBV19
J: TRBJ1-5
DNA: TGTGCCAGTATGCAGGGGGCGTCCAATCAGCCCCAGCATTTT
CDR3: CASMQGASNQPQHF

size: .
D: .
V: TRBV12-5
J: TRBJ2-3
DNA: TGTGCTAGTGGTTCGGGGGAATTAGTGGTTACAGATACGCAGTATTTT
CDR3: CASGSGELVVTDTQYF

size: .
D: .
V: TRBV30
J: TRBJ2-2
DNA: TGTGCCCGCTCCCGGGGCAGAGCGAACACCGGGGAGCTGTTTTTT
CDR3: CARSRGRANTGELFF

size: .
D: TRBD1
V: TRBV25-1
J: TRBJ1-2
DNA: TGTGCCAGCAGTGCCTACAGGGGCGTGGGGGGCTACACCTTC
CDR3: CASSAYRGVGGYTF

size: few
D: .
V: TRBV19
J: TRBJ2-6
DNA: TGTGCCTCGTCCCAGGGGTCTGGGGCCAACGTCCTGACTTTC
CDR3: CASSQGSGANVLTF

size: .
D: .
V: TRBV7-7
J: TRBJ2-5
DNA: TGTGCCAGCAGCTTAGGGAGGTTAGTCTCCCAAGAGACCCAGTACTTC
CDR3: CASSLGRLVSQETQYF

size: once
D: TRBD1
V: TRBV7-9
J: TRBJ1-5
DNA: TGTGCCAGCAGCCTAGGTGGACAGGGGGATCAGCCCCAGCATTTT
CDR3: CASSLGGQGDQPQHF

size: once
D: .
V: TRBV9
J: TRBJ1-1
DNA: TGTGCCAGCAGCGTAAGCATTAACACTGAAGCTTTCTTT
CDR3: CASSVSINTEAFF

size: .
D: TRBD2
V: TRBV7-8
J: TRBJ2-5
DNA: TGTGCCAGCAGCCCCCTGGGGGGGGAAGAGACCCAGTACTTC
CDR3: CASSPLGGEETQYF

size: .
D: .
V: TRBV29-1
J: TRBJ2-7
DNA: TGCAGCGTTGGAGAGGGGGTGAGGGAGCAGTACTTC
CDR3: CSVGEGVREQYF

size: few
D: .
V: TRBV29-1
J: TRBJ2-7
DNA: TGCAGCGCCATGCCGGGGGGCCACGGGGTCCACGAGCAGTACTTC
CDR3: CSAMPGGHGVHEQYF

size: few
D: .
V: TRBV19
J: TRBJ1-4
DNA: TGTGCCAGTAGTAGTAGTGGCGGAAAACTGTTTTTT
CDR3: CASSSSGGKLFF

size: .
D: .
V: TRBV7-2
J: TRBJ1-6
DNA: TGTGCCAGCAGCCTGCCTATACAGCATTATAATTCACCCCTCCACTTT
CDR3: CASSLPIQHYNSPLHF

size: .
D: .
V: TRBV7-8
J: TRBJ2-3
DNA: TGTGCCAGCAGCTTAGCGGGGGCGGGCGCAGATACGCAGTATTTT
CDR3: CASSLAGAGADTQYF

size: few
D: .
V: TRBV5-6
J: TRBJ2-7
DNA: TGTGCCAGCAGCTTGGATCGTGTCTCCTACGAGCAGTACTTC
CDR3: CASSLDRVSYEQYF

size: .
D: .
V: TRBV28
J: TRBJ2-4
DNA: TGTGCCAGCAGTTTACCCAAGGGCAGGGGGGACATTCAGTACTTC
CDR3: CASSLPKGRGDIQYF

size: once
D: TRBD1
V: TRBV23-1
J: TRBJ2-4
DNA: TGCGCCAGCAGTCCCTCAGACAGGGGGTCGGCCAAAAACATTCAGTACTTC
CDR3: CASSPSDRGSAKNIQYF

size: .
D: .
V: TRBV7-3
J: TRBJ1-6
DNA: TGTGCCAGCAGCTTAGAGGGAGGCCCGGGGTCCGGCCTCCACTTT
CDR3: CASSLEGGPGSGLHF

size: .
D: .
V: TRBV29-1
J: TRBJ2-1
DNA: TGCAGCGTTGAACGGCCCGCCCCATACAATGAGCAGTTCTTC
CDR3: CSVERPAPYNEQFF

size: .
D: .
V: TRBV30
J: TRBJ2-1
DNA: TGTGCCTGGGGCCTCTACAATGAGCAGTTCTTC
CDR3: CAWGLYNEQFF

size: .
D: .
V: TRBV4-1
J: TRBJ2-3
DNA: TGCGCCAGCAGCCAAGATTCCCGAGATACGCAGTATTTT
CDR3: CASSQDSRDTQYF

size: .
D: .
V: TRBV14
J: TRBJ2-6
DNA: TGTGCCAGCAGCCAAGACCGGACCGGCCTCTGGGCCAACGTCCTGACTTTC
CDR3: CASSQDRTGLWANVLTF